Presented here are 28 T cell receptor beta chains from one specimen sequenced in a study of T cell changes during pregnancy in multiple sclerosis. The assay was immunoSEQ multiplex PCR, and TCRdb's table has in-frame clones only and misses some. The table records more than 45,000 clones, 94% of them present only once. The sequencing used CD4+ T cells from peripheral blood mononuclear cells, collected in the second trimester of pregnancy. The receptors come from a female donor with multiple sclerosis, enrolled in a pregnancy study.

CDR3 protein: CASSTSRGARETQYF. The CDR3 region has the DNA TGTGCCAGTAGTACGTCCAGGGGCGCACGGGAGACCCAGTACTTC. The gene calls are TRBV19 and TRBJ2-5; the D gene is possibly TRBD1 (6 bases). Trimming removed 4 bases from V and 5 bases from J, with 17 bases in between. CDR3 length: 15 amino acids. Per germline, CDR1 LNHDA and CDR2 SQIVND (reference sequence).

The genes are TRBV7-2 and TRBJ2-3; 10 bases match TRBD1. This CDR3 contains 15 residues. V was pared by 3 bases and J by 4 bases, with 4 bases of the junction left unmatched. From germline, CDR1 is SGHTA and CDR2 FQGNSA. The CDR3 region has the DNA TGTGCCAGCAGCTTTGACAGGGGGCTTCCAGATACGCAGTATTTT. Translated, it gives CASSFDRGLPDTQYF.

The V and J genes are TRBV4-3 and TRBJ1-2; 8 positions match TRBD1. After removal of 3 bases from V and 3 bases from J, the junction contained 6 bases not matched to a gene. CDR1 LGHNA and CDR2 YSLEER come from the germline V gene. The CDR3 contains 15 residues. This CDR3 reads CASSHPGQGDYGYTF. As DNA, the CDR3 is TGCGCCAGCAGCCACCCTGGACAGGGAGACTATGGCTACACCTTC.

This sequence joins TRBV7-3 and TRBJ1-6; a possible D gene is TRBD1 (5 bases). CDR1 and CDR2 (germline): SGHTA, FQGTGA. The CDR3 loop spans 14 amino acids. Trimming stripped 5 bases from V and 6 bases from J, with 11 bases between. This CDR3 is CASSPGLSNSPLHF. CDR3 nucleotides: TGTGCCAGCAGCCCAGGGTTAAGTAATTCACCCCTCCACTTT.

The chain carries TRBV10-3 and TRBJ1-1, with TRBD1 matching over 7 bases. The junction had 9 bases not matched to a gene; V was cut back by 7 bases and J by 4 bases. The CDR3 is made up of 14 amino acids. Germline V gene sequence: CDR1 ENHRY, CDR2 SYGVKD. CDR3 in DNA: TGTGCCATCAACCCAACAGGGGAGAGCACTGAAGCTTTCTTT. Translating gives CAINPTGESTEAFF.

This chain joins TRBV7-3 and TRBJ2-1; 10 nucleotides line up with TRBD2. Germline V gene lookup returns CDR1 SGHTA and CDR2 FQGTGA. With V trimmed by 6 bases and J by 1 base, 3 bases remained unmatched. CDR3 length: 15 residues. CDR3 in DNA: TGTGCCAGCAGTCCTAGCGGGGGTTCCTACAATGAGCAGTTCTTC. Translating it yields CASSPSGGSYNEQFF.

The J gene is TRBJ2-4, the V gene TRBV7-2; 9 bases line up with TRBD2. The CDR3 loop spans 18 amino acids. The V gene's germline CDR1 is SGHTA and CDR2 FQGNSA. The V segment lost 2 bases and the J segment 5 bases; nucleotides outside the gene matches: 13. CDR3 amino acids: CASSLSGGGAFPQNIQYF. CDR3 in DNA: TGTGCCAGCAGCTTATCAGGCGGGGGGGCCTTTCCCCAAAACATTCAGTACTTC.

This clone was picked up one time. The chain joins TRBV27 to TRBJ2-7, with TRBD1 matching over 7 bases. The germline V gene encodes CDR1 MNHEY and CDR2 SMNVEV (reference sequence). The length of the CDR3 is 13 residues. V gave up 5 bases and J gave up 3 bases; unmatched junction bases: 4. CDR3 loop: CASSLRQGYEQYF. Here the CDR3 DNA reads TGTGCCAGCAGTCTAAGACAGGGCTACGAGCAGTACTTC.

The chain uses TRBV10-3 and TRBJ2-3; 13 bases are a match to TRBD2. Germline assignment: CDR1 ENHRY and CDR2 SYGVKD. This CDR3 is 18 amino acids long. Trimming removed 3 bases from V and 2 bases from J; junction bases left unmatched: 8. CDR3 amino acids: CAISDRRLAGGSTDTQYF. The CDR3 nucleotides are TGTGCCATCAGTGACCGACGACTAGCGGGGGGCTCCACAGATACGCAGTATTTT.

The chain carries TRBV4-2 and TRBJ1-2; 9 bases are a match to TRBD1. V was clipped by 0 bases and J by 7 bases; unmatched bases: 9. The CDR3 loop spans 16 amino acids. Germline CDR1 is LGHNA and CDR2 is YNFKEQ. CDR3 sequence: CASSQDGGGQGSGYTF. CDR3 coding DNA: TGTGCCAGCAGCCAAGATGGCGGAGGACAGGGGTCTGGCTACACCTTC.

The V and J genes are TRBV19 and TRBJ1-1; 8 bases fit TRBD1. The CDR3 has 17 amino acids. The trim removed 3 bases at V and 1 base at J, leaving 10 bases unmatched. The germline CDR1 and CDR2 sequences are LNHDA and SQIVND (reference sequence). The CDR3 loop is CASSMNGLGTGNTEAFF. The CDR3 DNA reads TGTGCCAGTAGTATGAATGGCTTGGGGACAGGGAACACTGAAGCTTTCTTT.

The chain uses TRBV1 and TRBJ2-5; the table's D call TRBD2 went unverified against the DNA. TRBV1 is listed as a pseudogene. The CDR3 runs 16 residues. CDR3 coding DNA: TGCACCAGCAGCCAAGTACTAGCGTGGATACAAGAGACCCAGTACTTC. This sequence encodes CTSSQVLAWIQETQYF.

This chain uses TRBV10-3 with TRBJ2-3; 15 bases align to TRBD2. CDR3 length: 18 residues. Germline-derived CDR1 and CDR2 are ENHRY and SYGVKD. With V trimmed by 0 bases and J by 5 bases, 6 bases remained unmatched. CDR3 in amino acids: CAISESTGTSGGRDTQYF. DNA of the CDR3: TGTGCCATCAGTGAGTCTACGGGGACTAGCGGGGGGCGAGATACGCAGTATTTT.

The V and J genes are TRBV4-3 and TRBJ2-4; TRBD2 aligns across 7 bases. The length of the CDR3 is 17 residues. CDR1 is LGHNA and CDR2 is YSLEER in the germline V gene. The ends lost 0 bases at V and 1 base at J; junction bases unmatched: 6. This CDR3 reads CASSQEGGRGAKNIQYF. The CDR3 DNA is TGCGCCAGCAGCCAAGAGGGAGGGCGGGGGGCCAAAAACATTCAGTACTTC.

V is TRBV7-6 and J is TRBJ2-7, with 8 bases lining up with TRBD1. The germline gives CDR1 SGHVS, CDR2 FNYEAQ. The length of the CDR3 is 17 residues. With V trimmed by 0 bases and J by 7 bases, 14 bases remained unmatched. CDR3 in DNA: TGTGCCAGCAGCTTAGCGAAGACGACAGGGGCAGGGGGAGAGCAGTACTTC. This encodes CASSLAKTTGAGGEQYF.

V and J are TRBV6-5 and TRBJ2-3; TRBD1 or TRBD2 may be the D gene (6 bases each). Germline-derived CDR1 and CDR2 are MNHEY and SVGAGI. V shed 6 bases and J shed 4 bases, with 11 bases lying between them. The length of the CDR3 is 13 residues. CDR3 bases: TGTGCCAGCAGCTACGGGGGCGCAGATACGCAGTATTTT. Its protein product is CASSYGGADTQYF.

V usage is TRBV9 and J usage is TRBJ2-1; TRBD2 agrees at 13 bases. Trimming took 3 bases from V and 9 from J; bases not matched to a gene: 12. The length of the CDR3 is 17 residues. Germline values: CDR1 SGDLS, CDR2 YYNGEE. CDR3 amino acids: CASSAKTGTSGVGEQFF. The CDR3 region has the DNA TGTGCCAGCAGCGCCAAGACTGGGACTAGCGGGGTGGGTGAGCAGTTCTTC.

By share of the sample, this clone is medium-sized. The J gene is TRBJ1-2, the V gene TRBV7-2; 7 nucleotides line up with TRBD1. J gave up 8 bases and V 5 bases, and 8 bases lay outside the gene matches. There are 13 residues in the CDR3. Germline loops: CDR1 SGHTA, CDR2 FQGNSA. The CDR3 nucleotides read TGTGCCAGCAGCCTGACACAGGGGAACGGCTACACCTTC. Protein product: CASSLTQGNGYTF. Using reference TRBV7-2 and TRBJ1-2 for the parts outside the CDR3, the full variable domain is GAGVSQSPSNKVTEKGKDVELRCDPISGHTALYWYRQSLGQGLEFLIYFQGNSAPDKSGLPSDRFSAERTGGSVSTLTIQRTQQEDSAVYLCASSLTQGNGYTFGSGTRLTVV.

The genes are TRBV4-1 and TRBJ1-1; 9 bases align to TRBD1. Germline-derived CDR1 and CDR2 are MGHRA and YSYEKL. The CDR3 runs 15 residues. Trimming took 7 bases from V and 3 from J; bases not matched to a gene: 9. The CDR3 DNA is TGCGCCAGCAAAGCTCAGTACAGGGGGCACACTGAAGCTTTCTTT. It is translated as CASKAQYRGHTEAFF.

The chain has TRBV25-1 and TRBJ2-6, with D unclear. Between the trimmed V and J ends, which lost 5 bases and 0 bases, there was a span of 14 bases. CDR3 length equals 17 residues. From germline, CDR1 is MGHDK and CDR2 SYGVNS. The CDR3 sequence: CASSSPGFSSGANVLTF. In nucleotides, the CDR3 is TGTGCCAGCAGTTCGCCCGGGTTTAGCTCTGGGGCCAACGTCCTGACTTTC.

This clone was detected once. This chain uses TRBV5-4 with TRBJ1-1; D remains unclear. The length of the CDR3 is 13 residues. The germline V gene encodes CDR1 SGHNT and CDR2 YYREEE (reference sequence). V lost 0 bases and J 11 bases, leaving 14 bases between the germline ends. The CDR3 nucleotides read TGTGCCAGCAGCTTGGGAGAGGGCCTGGGGGCTTTCTTT. Protein product: CASSLGEGLGAFF.

This chain links TRBV12-5 with TRBJ2-2; 8 bases are a match to TRBD1. The CDR3 extends over 19 amino acids. The germline V gene has CDR1 LGHNT and CDR2 FRNRAP. The J segment lost 5 bases and the V segment lost 1 base, leaving 15 bases of the junction unmatched. The DNA of the CDR3 is TGTGCTAGTGGTTTGGCCCTTATACCGGGACAGGTGAATACCGGGGAGCTGTTTTTT. Amino acid sequence: CASGLALIPGQVNTGELFF.

The chain carries TRBV6-1 and TRBJ1-1; D gene unclear. The germline gives CDR1 MNHNS, CDR2 SASEGT. The CDR3 spans 17 residues. V was pared by 3 bases and J by 1 base, with 18 bases between. CDR3 in DNA: TGTGCCAGCAGTGATCGGGTTACGCGGGCAGGGAACACTGAAGCTTTCTTT. Translating gives CASSDRVTRAGNTEAFF.

The CDR3 reads CASRIWVAIRTEAFF. CDR3 in DNA: TGTGCCAGCAGAATATGGGTAGCAATTCGCACTGAAGCTTTCTTT. V is TRBV21-1 and J is TRBJ1-1. TRBV21-1 corresponds to a pseudogene. The CDR3 has 15 amino acids.

This chain links TRBV7-2 with TRBJ1-5, with 8 bases identical to TRBD1. The CDR3 runs to 13 residues. Germline CDR1 reads SGHTA; CDR2 reads FQGNSA. Trimming removed 4 bases from V and 7 bases from J; junction bases left unmatched: 3. This CDR3 reads CASSSDRGQPQHF. The CDR3 nucleotides read TGTGCCAGCAGCTCCGACAGGGGCCAGCCCCAGCATTTT.

This clone has only one observation. This chain joins TRBV5-1 and TRBJ2-7, with 13 bases identical to TRBD2. There are 15 residues in the CDR3. V lost 3 bases to trimming and J lost 6 bases; unmatched junction nucleotides: 6. Germline values: CDR1 SGHRS, CDR2 YFSETQ. The CDR3 DNA reads as TGCGCCAGCAGCTCGGGACTAGCGGGACCTACCGAGCAGTACTTC. Protein product: CASSSGLAGPTEQYF.

The rearrangement links TRBV7-6 to TRBJ2-7, with D possibly TRBD2 on 6 matching bases. The CDR3 has 14 residues. The V gene's germline CDR1 is SGHVS and CDR2 FNYEAQ. The ends were cut back, 5 bases at V and 9 bases at J, with 20 bases in the middle. CDR3 amino acids: CASSPTREERGQYF. CDR3 bases: TGTGCCAGCAGCCCAACCAGGGAGGAAAGGGGGCAGTACTTC.

The V gene is TRBV6-5, the J gene TRBJ1-1, with D possibly matching TRBD1 (5 bases). Deletions cut 5 bases from V and 1 base from J, with 11 bases between. This CDR3 is built from 14 residues. CDR1 and CDR2 from the germline V gene are MNHEY and SVGAGI. The CDR3 sequence is CASSPLGGNTEAFF. As DNA, the CDR3 is TGTGCCAGCAGTCCCCTCGGGGGGAACACTGAAGCTTTCTTT.